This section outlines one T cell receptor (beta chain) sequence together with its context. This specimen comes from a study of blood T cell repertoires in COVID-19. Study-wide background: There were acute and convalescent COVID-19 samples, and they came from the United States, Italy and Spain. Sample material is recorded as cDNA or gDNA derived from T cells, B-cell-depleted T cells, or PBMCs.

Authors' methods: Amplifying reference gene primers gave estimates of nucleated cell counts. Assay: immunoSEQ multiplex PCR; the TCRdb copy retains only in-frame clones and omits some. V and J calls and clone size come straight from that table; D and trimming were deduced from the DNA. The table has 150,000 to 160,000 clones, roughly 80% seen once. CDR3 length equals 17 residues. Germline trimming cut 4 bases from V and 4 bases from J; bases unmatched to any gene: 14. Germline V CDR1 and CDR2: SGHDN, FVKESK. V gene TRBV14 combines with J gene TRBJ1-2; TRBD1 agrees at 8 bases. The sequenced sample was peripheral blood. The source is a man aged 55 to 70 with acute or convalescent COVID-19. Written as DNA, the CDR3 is TGTGCCAGCAGCCCCTTGGAGGCAGGGGGCTCGAGCTATGGCTACACCTTC. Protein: CASSPLEAGGSSYGYTF.